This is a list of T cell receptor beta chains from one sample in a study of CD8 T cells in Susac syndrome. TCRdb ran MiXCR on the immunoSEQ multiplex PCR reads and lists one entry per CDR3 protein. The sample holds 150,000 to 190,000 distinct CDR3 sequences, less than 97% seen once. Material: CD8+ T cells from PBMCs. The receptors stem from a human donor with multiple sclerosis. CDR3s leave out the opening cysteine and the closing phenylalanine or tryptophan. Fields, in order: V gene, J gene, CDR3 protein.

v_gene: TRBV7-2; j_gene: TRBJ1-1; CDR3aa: ASSLDGFSSEAF
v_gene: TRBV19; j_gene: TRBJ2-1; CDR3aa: ASSIPGGEQF
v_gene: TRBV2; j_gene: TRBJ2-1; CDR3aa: ARGQILHNEQF
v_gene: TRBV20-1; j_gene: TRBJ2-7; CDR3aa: SPQGEGAYEQY
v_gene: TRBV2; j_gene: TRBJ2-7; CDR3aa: ASLMEYEQY
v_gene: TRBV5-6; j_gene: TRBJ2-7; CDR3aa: ASSPGHRGYEQY
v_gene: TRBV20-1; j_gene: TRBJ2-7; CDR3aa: SARALQGNEQY
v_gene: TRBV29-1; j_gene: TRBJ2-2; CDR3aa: SVLSRDTNTGELF
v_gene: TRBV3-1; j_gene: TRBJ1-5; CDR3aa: ASSPGWSKGQDNQPQH
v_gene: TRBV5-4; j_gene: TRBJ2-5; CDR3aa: ASSNRDSIQETQY
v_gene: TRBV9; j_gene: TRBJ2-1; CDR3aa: ASSVQDRGNEQF
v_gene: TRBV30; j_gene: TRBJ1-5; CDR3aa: AWGQGMNQPQH
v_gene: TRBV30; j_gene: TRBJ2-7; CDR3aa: AFPDPSPSYEQY
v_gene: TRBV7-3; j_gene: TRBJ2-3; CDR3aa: ASSPLAGNTDTQY
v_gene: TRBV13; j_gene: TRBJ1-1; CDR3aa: ASSADSAIEAF
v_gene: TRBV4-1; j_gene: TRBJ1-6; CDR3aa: ASSPKSSVSDSPLH
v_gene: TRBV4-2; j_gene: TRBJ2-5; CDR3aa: ASSPGHLQTQY
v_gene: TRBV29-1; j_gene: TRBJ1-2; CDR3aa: SVTGGVYGYT
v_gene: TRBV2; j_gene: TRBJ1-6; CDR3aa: ASSEWGRNSPLH
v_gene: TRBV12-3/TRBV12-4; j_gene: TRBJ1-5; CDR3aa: ASSLQGPLFNQPQH
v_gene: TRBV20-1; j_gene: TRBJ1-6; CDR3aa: SAATGSSYNSPLH
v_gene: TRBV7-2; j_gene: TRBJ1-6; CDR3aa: ASSTTGVLYNSPLH
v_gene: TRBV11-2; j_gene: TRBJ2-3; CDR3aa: ASSVRDTQY
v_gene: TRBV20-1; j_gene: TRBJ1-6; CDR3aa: SARGGYSSYNSPLH
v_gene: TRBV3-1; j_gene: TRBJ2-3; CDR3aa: ASSQARGKNTDTQY
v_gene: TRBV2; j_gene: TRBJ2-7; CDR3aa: ASTGGGSYEQY
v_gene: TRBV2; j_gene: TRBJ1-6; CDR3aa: ASSGTGGNSPLH
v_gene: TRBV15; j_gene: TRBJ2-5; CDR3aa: ATSGLTGDAWEETQY
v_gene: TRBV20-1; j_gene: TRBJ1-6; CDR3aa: SACTGSYNSPLH
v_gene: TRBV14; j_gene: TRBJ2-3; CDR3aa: ASSQPPRDTQY
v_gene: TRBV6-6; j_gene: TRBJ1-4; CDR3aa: ASRDTNEKLF
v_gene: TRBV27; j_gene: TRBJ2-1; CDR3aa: ASSGQGDEQF
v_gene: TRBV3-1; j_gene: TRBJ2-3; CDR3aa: ASSPGLAGGLPDTQY
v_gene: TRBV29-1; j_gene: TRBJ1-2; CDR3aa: SVRQESGYT
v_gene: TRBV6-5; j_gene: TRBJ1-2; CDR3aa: ASRRPGQNYGYT
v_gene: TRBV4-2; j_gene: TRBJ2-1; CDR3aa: ASSWGTSYNEQF
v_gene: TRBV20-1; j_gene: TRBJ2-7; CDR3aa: SARDERGGYEQY
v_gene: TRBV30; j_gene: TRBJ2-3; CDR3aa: AWALGTDTQY
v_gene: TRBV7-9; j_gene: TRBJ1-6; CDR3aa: ASTSGTGDNSPLH
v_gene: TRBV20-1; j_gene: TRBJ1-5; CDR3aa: SATSGVVDQPQH
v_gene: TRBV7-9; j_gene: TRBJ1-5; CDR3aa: ASSLEGRKKGQPQH
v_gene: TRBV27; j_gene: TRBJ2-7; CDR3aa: ASSFLGYEQY
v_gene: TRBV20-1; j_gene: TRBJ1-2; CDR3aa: SARDGREDYGYT
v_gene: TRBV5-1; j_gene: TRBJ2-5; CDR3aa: ASSYTGRMETQY
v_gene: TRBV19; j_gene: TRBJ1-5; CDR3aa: ASSTTLDSNQPQH
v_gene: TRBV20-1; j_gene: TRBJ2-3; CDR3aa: SATTDTQY
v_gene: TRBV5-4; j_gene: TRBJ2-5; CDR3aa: ASSLWRGSKETQY